What follows are 21 T cell receptor beta chains derived from one specimen sequenced in a study of blood T cell repertoires in COVID-19. Sequencing used immunoSEQ multiplex PCR; TCRdb keeps in-frame clones, though not all of them. Of roughly 130,000 clones in the sample, about 83% are singletons; the top ten hold less than 9%. The sample was peripheral blood. The receptors originated from a young man with COVID-19, enrolled during active disease.

This clone is a singleton in its sample. The CDR3 DNA sequence: TGTGCCAGCAGCCAAGTGGGTAGCGGGAGGACCTACGAGCAGTACTTC. Its protein product is CASSQVGSGRTYEQYF. The gene calls are TRBV3-1 (or the pseudogene TRBV3-2) and TRBJ2-7; TRBD2 matches 10 bases. CDR1 and CDR2 (germline): LGHDT, YNNKEL (reference sequence). V lost 1 base and J lost 2; bases outside the gene matches: 5. This CDR3 is built from 16 residues.

The gene calls are TRBV28 and TRBJ2-5, with TRBD2 matching 12 bases. Germline V gene sequence: CDR1 MDHEN, CDR2 SYDVKM. The CDR3 runs to 15 residues. V gave up 6 bases and J gave up 4 bases; unmatched junction bases: 6. In DNA form, the CDR3 reads TGTGCCAGCAGCTGGGGACTAGCGGGTGCAGAGACCCAGTACTTC. Translating it yields CASSWGLAGAETQYF.

The chain recombines TRBV19 with TRBJ1-2; TRBD1 matches 7 bases. CDR1 LNHDA and CDR2 SQIVND come from the germline V gene (reference sequence). V was pared by 4 bases and J by 5 bases, with 1 base of the junction left unmatched. The CDR3 has 12 amino acids. CDR3 bases: TGTGCCAGTAGTAGGGACAGTTATGGCTACACCTTC. This codes for CASSRDSYGYTF.

The J gene is TRBJ2-2, the V gene TRBV18; D ambiguous. The germline CDR1 and CDR2 sequences are KGHSH and LQKENI. Between the trimmed V and J ends, which lost 2 bases and 0 bases, there was a span of 7 bases. The CDR3 contains 15 residues. CDR3 protein: CASSPLSANTGELFF. The CDR3 coding sequence is TGTGCCAGCTCACCATTGTCGGCGAACACCGGGGAGCTGTTTTTT.

V usage is TRBV5-1 and J usage is TRBJ2-5, with D possibly matching TRBD1 (5 bases). The CDR3 is 17 amino acids. Per the germline V gene, CDR1 is SGHRS and CDR2 is YFSETQ. V was cut by 1 base and J by 1 base, with 17 bases left in between. The CDR3 reads CASSLSIVGASQETQYF. The CDR3 DNA follows: TGCGCCAGCAGCTTGTCGATAGTTGGGGCGTCCCAAGAGACCCAGTACTTC.

V gene TRBV2 combines with J gene TRBJ1-5, with D hard to call. V lost 4 bases and J 2 bases, leaving 9 bases between the germline ends. Germline-derived CDR1 and CDR2 are SNHLY and FYNNEI. This CDR3 has 14 amino acids. CDR3 in DNA: TGTGCCAGCAGTGCGTGGACTGGCAATCAGCCCCAGCATTTT. Translation: CASSAWTGNQPQHF. The full variable domain, with the rest looked up from reference TRBV2 and TRBJ1-5, is EPEVTQTPSHQVTQMGQEVILRCVPISNHLYFYWYRQILGQKVEFLVSFYNNEISEKSEIFDDQFSVERPDGSNFTLKIRSTKLEDSAMYFCASSAWTGNQPQHFGDGTRLSIL.

The chain couples TRBV10-3 to TRBJ1-5; maybe TRBD1 (6 bases). Germline V lookup: CDR1 ENHRY, CDR2 SYGVKD. The CDR3 totals 14 residues. V was clipped by 10 bases and J by 3 bases, with 16 bases between them. The CDR3: CATAPGQTNQPQHF. The CDR3 DNA sequence: TGTGCCACTGCCCCGGGACAAACCAATCAGCCCCAGCATTTT.

The chain recombines TRBV10-3 with TRBJ2-7; 11 bases agree with TRBD2. CDR1 ENHRY and CDR2 SYGVKD come from the germline V gene. This CDR3 spans 15 amino acids. V was clipped by 6 bases and J by 2 bases; unmatched bases: 6. CDR3 bases: TGTGCCATCAGCAGCCTTAGCGGGAGGGCCTACGAGCAGTACTTC. Its protein is CAISSLSGRAYEQYF.

The chain recombines TRBV7-6 with TRBJ1-1; 11 bases align to TRBD1. Germline trimming cut 4 bases from V and 4 bases from J; bases unmatched to any gene: 2. CDR3 length: 14 residues. In germline, CDR1 is SGHVS, CDR2 FNYEAQ. DNA for the CDR3: TGTGCCAGCAGCTGGGGACAGGGGGGCACTGAAGCTTTCTTT. Translating it yields CASSWGQGGTEAFF.

V usage is TRBV7-8 and J usage is TRBJ2-2; no clear D. Germline V gene sequence: CDR1 SGHVS, CDR2 FQNEAQ. This CDR3 is built from 14 residues. V shed 5 bases and J shed 4 bases, with 11 bases lying between them. CDR3 nucleotide sequence: TGTGCCAGCAGCCGATACAGAGTCACCGGGGAGCTGTTTTTT. Its translation is CASSRYRVTGELFF.

The CDR3 DNA reads TGTGCCAGCAGCGTAGAGGGGGGACAGACGAATTCACCCCTCCACTTT. Its translation is CASSVEGGQTNSPLHF. The rearrangement joins TRBV9 to TRBJ1-6, with TRBD1 identical over 7 bases. Germline V gene lookup returns CDR1 SGDLS and CDR2 YYNGEE. The CDR3 extends over 16 amino acids. Germline trimming cut 0 bases from V and 7 bases from J; bases unmatched to any gene: 7.

This clone was seen a few times. The V and J genes are TRBV7-2 and TRBJ1-2; TRBD1 aligns across 7 bases. The CDR3 is made up of 17 amino acids. CDR1 is SGHTA, CDR2 FQGNSA, per germline. Trimming cost V 2 bases and J 2 bases; bases outside gene matches: 11. The CDR3 bases are TGTGCCAGCAGCTTACCGACAGGGACAAACCCGAACTATGGCTACACCTTC. It specifies CASSLPTGTNPNYGYTF.

This chain links TRBV23-1 with TRBJ2-3; the match to TRBD2 covers 8 bases. TRBV23-1 is filed as an ORF, its function uncertain. The V segment lost 2 bases and the J segment 12 bases; nucleotides outside the gene matches: 22. The CDR3 loop spans 18 amino acids. DNA for the CDR3: TGCGCCAGCAGTCAACGAGATGGGCCCGGGGGGGATTGGGAGGCACAGTATTTT. It codes for CASSQRDGPGGDWEAQYF.

This clone was counted ten times or more. The chain uses TRBV4-2 and TRBJ2-1; TRBD2 might be the D (7 bases). Germline values: CDR1 LGHNA, CDR2 YNFKEQ. The CDR3 totals 14 residues. Between the trimmed V and J ends, which lost 3 bases and 6 bases, there was a span of 12 bases. The CDR3 sequence: CASSQGGGGNEQFF. The CDR3 coding sequence is TGTGCCAGCAGCCAGGGAGGGGGGGGCAATGAGCAGTTCTTC.

The gene calls are TRBV7-2 and TRBJ1-2; weak D call: TRBD1 (5 bases). The ends were cut back, 3 bases at V and 4 bases at J, with 9 bases in the middle. CDR3 length: 13 residues. In germline, CDR1 is SGHTA, CDR2 FQGNSA. The CDR3 spells CASSLGRAYGYTF. The CDR3 DNA reads as TGTGCCAGCAGCTTGGGCAGGGCCTATGGCTACACCTTC.

This chain connects TRBV12-3 or TRBV12-4 to TRBJ1-2; TRBD1 matches at 9 bases. The CDR3 has 13 residues. The V segment lost 5 bases and the J segment 5 bases; nucleotides outside the gene matches: 3. The CDR3 DNA reads as TGTGCCAGCAGTACAGGGGGCCGGTATGGCTACACCTTC. It codes for CASSTGGRYGYTF.

CDR3 in DNA: TGTGCCAGCAGTACCCGGACAGGGGTTGAAGCTTTCTTT. As protein: CASSTRTGVEAFF. The V call is TRBV2, the J call TRBJ1-1; 9 bases align to TRBD1. CDR3 length: 13 residues. Germline V CDR1 and CDR2: SNHLY, FYNNEI. The V and J ends lost 5 bases and 7 bases, in that order; junction bases with no gene match: 5.

This chain connects TRBV4-1 to TRBJ1-2; D gene ambiguous. Trimming removed 0 bases at V and 4 bases at J, with 9 bases between. Per the germline V gene, CDR1 is MGHRA and CDR2 is YSYEKL. The CDR3 is 14 residues long. The CDR3 protein is CASSQDPPLYGYTF. The CDR3 DNA sequence: TGCGCCAGCAGCCAAGATCCCCCCCTCTATGGCTACACCTTC.

The V and J genes are TRBV3-1 (or the pseudogene TRBV3-2) and TRBJ2-4; TRBD2 matches at 13 bases. The CDR3 loop spans 15 amino acids. Germline-derived CDR1 and CDR2 are LGHDT and YNNKEL (reference sequence). Trimming removed 4 bases from V and 9 bases from J; junction bases left unmatched: 6. CDR3 DNA: TGTGCCAGCAGCCCCGGACTAGCGGGAGTAGTCATTCAGTACTTC. This codes for CASSPGLAGVVIQYF.

Concerning this clone itself: This specimen includes other DNA sequences encoding the same CDR3. The chain joins TRBV3-1 (or the pseudogene TRBV3-2) to TRBJ1-1; no reliable D call. Germline-derived CDR1 and CDR2 are LGHDT and YNNKEL (reference sequence). The CDR3 is 15 amino acids. V lost 1 base to trimming and J lost 1 base, with 10 bases between them. This chain's CDR3 is CASSQGVGGNTEAFF. CDR3 coding DNA: TGTGCCAGCAGCCAAGGGGTGGGAGGGAACACTGAAGCTTTCTTT.

The chain carries TRBV27 and TRBJ1-6; D may be TRBD1 (5 bases). CDR3 length: 14 amino acids. Deletions cut 6 bases from V and 7 bases from J, with 13 bases between. The germline gives CDR1 MNHEY, CDR2 SMNVEV (reference sequence). The CDR3 region has the DNA TGTGCCAGCAGCCGAGGGGAGGCCAATTCACCCCTCCACTTT. Its translation: CASSRGEANSPLHF.